These T cell receptor beta chains were read from a single sample in a study of blood T cell repertoires in COVID-19. TCRdb's table, derived via immunoSEQ multiplex PCR, lists solely in-frame clones and lacks some. The sample includes over 450,000 clones, roughly 91% of them seen just once. Sequencing was carried out using peripheral blood. The source of these receptors is a woman in her 50s with COVID-19, enrolled during active disease. CDR3s leave out the opening cysteine and the closing phenylalanine or tryptophan. D genes are given only for firm matches.

>TRBV19|TRBJ2-3|.
ASSLTQGEDTQY
>TRBV10-3|TRBJ2-1|.
AISETRETAWQF
>TRBV15|TRBJ2-5|.
ATSRGASETQY
>TRBV9|TRBJ2-5|TRBD1
ASSGDSRETQY
>TRBV5-6|TRBJ1-6|TRBD1
ASSQQGGNSPLH
>TRBV2|TRBJ2-3|.
ASKQLTDTQY
>TRBV5-6|TRBJ2-2|.
ASSLILSRLNGELF
>TRBV19|TRBJ1-2|TRBD1
ASSGTGVFYGYT
>TRBV27|TRBJ2-7|TRBD1
ASSLSPGQGQGEQY
>TRBV7-2|TRBJ2-3|.
ASSSFADTQY
>TRBV2|TRBJ2-7|.
ASSEGRVYEQY
>TRBV27|TRBJ2-7|.
ASSLAGAAYEQY
>TRBV7-6|TRBJ2-3|.
ASSFRRGRTDTQY
>TRBV3-1/TRBV3-2|TRBJ1-2|.
ASSPYNRAGYGYT
>TRBV4-1|TRBJ1-5|TRBD1
ASSHPGTASNQPQH
>TRBV14|TRBJ1-1|.
ASSLQGYDEAF
>TRBV28|TRBJ1-2|.
ASSTPGHLGYT
>TRBV7-9|TRBJ1-2|.
ASSLDLLGYT
>TRBV29-1|TRBJ1-1|.
SVTETGTEAF
>TRBV27|TRBJ2-5|TRBD1
ASSFLGTATETQY
>TRBV5-1|TRBJ2-7|TRBD1
ASSEDRGPYEQY
>TRBV9|TRBJ1-2|.
ASSVRGGAVGYT
>TRBV27|TRBJ1-6|TRBD1
ASSEYRDRYNSPLH
>TRBV9|TRBJ2-1|TRBD2
ASSLGEGLVNEQF
>TRBV23-1|TRBJ2-3|.
ASSRRDRTDTQY
>TRBV9|TRBJ2-1|.
ASSPGLTYNEQF
>TRBV2|TRBJ2-3|.
ASNTGWTDTQY
>TRBV20-1|TRBJ1-2|TRBD1
SASRGRGGYT
>TRBV27|TRBJ1-6|.
ASSITGPPNSPLH
>TRBV2|TRBJ2-3|TRBD1
ASTPLRTGGFTQY
>TRBV11-2|TRBJ1-4|TRBD1
ASSLGQGGEKLF
>TRBV29-1|TRBJ2-6|TRBD1
SAGTGGSSGANVLT
>TRBV29-1|TRBJ2-3|TRBD2
SGDPGGTQY
>TRBV27|TRBJ1-2|.
ASSPSRGGYYGYT
>TRBV19|TRBJ1-1|.
ATHGRMNTEAF